The source of this T cell receptor beta chain is a study of OX40 agonist ivuxolimab in advanced cancers. Only in-frame clones appear in the TCRdb table, and some are missing; sequencing was by immunoSEQ multiplex PCR. The sample holds over 40,000 clones, approximately 81% seen once. This clone ranks as medium-sized (0.01 to 0.1%). The sequencing used CD4+ or CD8+ T cells sorted from blood, collected in a trial of the OX40 agonist ivuxolimab. This clonotype originated in an adult with an advanced solid tumor such as melanoma, head and neck, liver or kidney cancer.

CDR3 region: CASSQDQGSGSYEQYF. The CDR3 DNA is TGCGCCAGCAGCCAAGATCAAGGTAGCGGGAGCTACGAGCAGTACTTC. The chain carries TRBV4-3 and TRBJ2-7, with 9 bases matching TRBD2. V was pared by 0 bases and J by 3 bases, with 6 bases of the junction left unmatched. There are 16 residues in the CDR3. Germline CDR1 is LGHNA and CDR2 is YSLEER.